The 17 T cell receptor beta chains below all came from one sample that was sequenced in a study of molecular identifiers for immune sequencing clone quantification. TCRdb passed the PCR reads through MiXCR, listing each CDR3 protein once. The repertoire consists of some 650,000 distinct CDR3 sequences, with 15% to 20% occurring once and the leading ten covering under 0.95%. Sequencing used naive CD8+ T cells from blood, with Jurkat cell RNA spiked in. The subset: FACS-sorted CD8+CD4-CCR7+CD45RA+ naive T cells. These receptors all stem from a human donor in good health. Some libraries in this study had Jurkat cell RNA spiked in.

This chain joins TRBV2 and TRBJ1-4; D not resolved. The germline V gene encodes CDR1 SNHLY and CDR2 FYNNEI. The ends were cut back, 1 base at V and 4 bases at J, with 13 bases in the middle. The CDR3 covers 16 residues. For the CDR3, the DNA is TGTGCCAGCAGTGAAGACACCCCGCTTGGTAATGAAAAACTGTTTTTT. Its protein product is CASSEDTPLGNEKLFF.

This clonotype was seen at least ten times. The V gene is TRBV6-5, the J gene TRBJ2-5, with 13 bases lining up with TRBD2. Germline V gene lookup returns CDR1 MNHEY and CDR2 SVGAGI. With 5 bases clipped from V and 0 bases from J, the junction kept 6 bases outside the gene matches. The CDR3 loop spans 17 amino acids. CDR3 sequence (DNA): TGTGCCAGCAGTCCCGGGACTAGCGGGATTGACCAAGAGACCCAGTACTTC. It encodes CASSPGTSGIDQETQYF.

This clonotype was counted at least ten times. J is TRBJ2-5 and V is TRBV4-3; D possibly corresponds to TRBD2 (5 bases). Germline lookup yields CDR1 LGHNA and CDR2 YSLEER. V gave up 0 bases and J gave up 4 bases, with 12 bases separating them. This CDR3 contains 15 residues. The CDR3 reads CASSQDRGSRETQYF. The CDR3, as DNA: TGCGCCAGCAGCCAAGATCGGGGTAGTAGAGAGACCCAGTACTTC.

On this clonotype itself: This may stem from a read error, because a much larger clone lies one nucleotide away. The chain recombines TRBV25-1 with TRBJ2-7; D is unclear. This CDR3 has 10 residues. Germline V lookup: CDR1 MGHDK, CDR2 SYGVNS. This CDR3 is CASRTYEQHF. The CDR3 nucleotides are TGTGCCAGCAGGACCTACGAGCAGCACTTC.

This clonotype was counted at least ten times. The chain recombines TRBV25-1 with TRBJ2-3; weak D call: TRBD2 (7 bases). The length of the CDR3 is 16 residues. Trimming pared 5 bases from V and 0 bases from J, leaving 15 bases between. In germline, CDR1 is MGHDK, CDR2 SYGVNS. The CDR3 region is CASSKGGGPSTDTQYF. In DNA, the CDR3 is TGTGCCAGCAGTAAGGGCGGGGGCCCTAGCACAGATACGCAGTATTTT. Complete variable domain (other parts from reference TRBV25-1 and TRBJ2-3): EADIYQTPRYLVIGTGKKITLECSQTMGHDKMYWYQQDPGMELHLIHYSYGVNSTEKGDLSSESTVSRIRTEHFPLTLESARPSHTSQYLCASSKGGGPSTDTQYFGPGTRLTVL.

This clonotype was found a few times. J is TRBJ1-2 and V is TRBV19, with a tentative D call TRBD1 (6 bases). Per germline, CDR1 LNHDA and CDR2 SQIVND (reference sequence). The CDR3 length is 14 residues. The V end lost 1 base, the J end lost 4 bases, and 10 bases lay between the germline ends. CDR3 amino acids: CASSIVSTGYGYTF. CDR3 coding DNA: TGTGCCAGTAGTATAGTATCGACAGGCTATGGCTACACCTTC.

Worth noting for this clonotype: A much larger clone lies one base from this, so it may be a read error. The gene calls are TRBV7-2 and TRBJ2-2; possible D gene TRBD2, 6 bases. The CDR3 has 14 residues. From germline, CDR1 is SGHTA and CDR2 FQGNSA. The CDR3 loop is CASSLSGSAGGLFF. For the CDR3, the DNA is TGTGCCAGCAGCCTGTCGGGGTCCGCCGGGGGGCTGTTTTTT.

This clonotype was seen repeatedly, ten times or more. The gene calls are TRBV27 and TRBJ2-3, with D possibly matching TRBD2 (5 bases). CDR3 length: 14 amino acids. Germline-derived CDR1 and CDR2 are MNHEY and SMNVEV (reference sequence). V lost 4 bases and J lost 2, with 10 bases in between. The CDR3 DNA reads TGTGCCAGCAGTTCGGGTAGCGACACAGATACGCAGTATTTT. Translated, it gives CASSSGSDTDTQYF.

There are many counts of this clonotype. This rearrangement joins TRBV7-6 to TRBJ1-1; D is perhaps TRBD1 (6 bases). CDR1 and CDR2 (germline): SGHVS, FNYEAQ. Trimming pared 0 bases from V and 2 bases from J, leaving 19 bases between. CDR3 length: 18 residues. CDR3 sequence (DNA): TGTGCCAGCAGCTTAGCGCACGGCCAGGGGCTACTAAACACTGAAGCTTTCTTT. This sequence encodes CASSLAHGQGLLNTEAFF.

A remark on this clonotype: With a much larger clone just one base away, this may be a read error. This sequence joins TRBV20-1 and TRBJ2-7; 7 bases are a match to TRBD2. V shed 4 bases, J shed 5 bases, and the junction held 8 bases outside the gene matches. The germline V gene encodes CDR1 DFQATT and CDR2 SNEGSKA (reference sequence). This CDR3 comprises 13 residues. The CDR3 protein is CSAKGTTFNEQYF. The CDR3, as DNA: TGCAGTGCTAAGGGGACTACTTTCAACGAGCAGTACTTC.

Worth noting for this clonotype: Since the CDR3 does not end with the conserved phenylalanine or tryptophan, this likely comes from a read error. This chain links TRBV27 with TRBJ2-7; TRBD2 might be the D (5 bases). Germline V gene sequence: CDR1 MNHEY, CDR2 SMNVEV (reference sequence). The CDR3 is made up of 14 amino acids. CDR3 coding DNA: TGCGCCAGCAGTTTCGAGGGAAGCTCCTACGAGCAGTACTTG. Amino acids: CASSFEGSSYEQYL.

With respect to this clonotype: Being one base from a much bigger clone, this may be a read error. This CDR3 is CASSVDTLAKNIQYF. CDR3 coding DNA: TGCGCCAGCAGCGTGGACACCCTAGCCAAAAACATTCAGTACTTC. This chain connects TRBV5-1 to TRBJ2-4, with D possibly being TRBD1 (5 bases). V gave up 4 bases and J gave up 0 bases, with 11 bases separating them. The CDR3 runs 15 residues. The germline gives CDR1 SGHRS, CDR2 YFSETQ.

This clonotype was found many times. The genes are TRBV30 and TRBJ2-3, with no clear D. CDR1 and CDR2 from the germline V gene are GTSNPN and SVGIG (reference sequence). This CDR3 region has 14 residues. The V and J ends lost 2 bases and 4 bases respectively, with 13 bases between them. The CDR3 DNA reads TGTGCCTGGAGTTCGGTCGCTCCCCCAGATACGCAGTATTTT. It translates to CAWSSVAPPDTQYF.

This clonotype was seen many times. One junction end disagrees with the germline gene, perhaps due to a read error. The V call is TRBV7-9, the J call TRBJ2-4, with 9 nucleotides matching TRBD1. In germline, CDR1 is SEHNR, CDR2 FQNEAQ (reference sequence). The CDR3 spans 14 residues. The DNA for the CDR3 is TGTGCCAGCAGATCGGGACAGGGTAAAAACATTCAGTGCTTC. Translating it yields CASRSGQGKNIQCF. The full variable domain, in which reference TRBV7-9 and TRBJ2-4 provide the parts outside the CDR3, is DTGVSQNPRHKITKRGQNVTFRCDPISEHNRLYWYRQTLGQGPEFLTYFQNEAQLEKSRLLSDRFSAERPKGSFSTLEIQRTEQGDSAMYLCASRSGQGKNIQCFGAGTRLSVL.

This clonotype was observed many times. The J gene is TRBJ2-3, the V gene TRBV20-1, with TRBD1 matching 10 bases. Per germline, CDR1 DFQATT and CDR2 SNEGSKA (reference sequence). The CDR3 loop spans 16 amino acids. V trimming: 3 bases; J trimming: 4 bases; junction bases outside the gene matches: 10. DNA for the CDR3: TGCAGTGCTAGTTTGGACAGGGGGACGCTGGCAGATACGCAGTATTTT. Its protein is CSASLDRGTLADTQYF.

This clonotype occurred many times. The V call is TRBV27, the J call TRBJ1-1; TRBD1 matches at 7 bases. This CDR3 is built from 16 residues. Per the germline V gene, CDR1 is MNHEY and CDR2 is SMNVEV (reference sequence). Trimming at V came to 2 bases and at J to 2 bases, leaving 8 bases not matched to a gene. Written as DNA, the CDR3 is TGTGCCAGCAGTTTAATTAACAGGGGCCAAAACACTGAAGCTTTCTTT. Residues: CASSLINRGQNTEAFF.

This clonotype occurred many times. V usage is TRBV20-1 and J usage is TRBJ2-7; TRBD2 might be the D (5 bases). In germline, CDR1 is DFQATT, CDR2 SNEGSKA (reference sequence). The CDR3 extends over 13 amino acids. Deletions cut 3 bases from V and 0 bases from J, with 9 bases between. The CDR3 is CSARGAGSYEQYF. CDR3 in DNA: TGCAGTGCTAGGGGAGCAGGCTCCTACGAGCAGTACTTC.